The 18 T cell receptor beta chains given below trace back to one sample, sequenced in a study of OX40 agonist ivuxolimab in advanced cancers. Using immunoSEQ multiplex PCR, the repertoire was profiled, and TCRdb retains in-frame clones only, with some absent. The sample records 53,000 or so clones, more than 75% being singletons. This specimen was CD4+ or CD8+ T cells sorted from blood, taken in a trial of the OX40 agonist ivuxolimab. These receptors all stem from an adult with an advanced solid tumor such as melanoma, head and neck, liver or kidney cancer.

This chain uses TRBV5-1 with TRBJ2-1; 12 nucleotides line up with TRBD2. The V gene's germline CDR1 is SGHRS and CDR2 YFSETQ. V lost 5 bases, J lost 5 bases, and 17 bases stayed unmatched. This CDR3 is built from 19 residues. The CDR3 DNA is TGCGCCAGCAGGATCCGGGGGGCTAGCGGGAGGGCGACGGACAATGAGCAGTTCTTC. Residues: CASRIRGASGRATDNEQFF.

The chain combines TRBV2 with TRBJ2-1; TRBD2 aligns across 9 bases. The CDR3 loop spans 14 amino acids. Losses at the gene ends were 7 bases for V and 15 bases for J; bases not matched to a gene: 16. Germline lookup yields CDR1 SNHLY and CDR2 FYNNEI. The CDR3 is CASTAGGRATHWFF. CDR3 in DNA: TGTGCCAGCACCGCGGGAGGGCGGGCAACACACTGGTTCTTC.

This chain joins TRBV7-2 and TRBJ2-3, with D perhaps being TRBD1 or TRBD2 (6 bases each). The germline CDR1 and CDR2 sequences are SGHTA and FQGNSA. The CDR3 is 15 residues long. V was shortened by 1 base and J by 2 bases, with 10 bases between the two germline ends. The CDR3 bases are TGTGCCAGCAGCTTAGTTCCGGGGGCCACAGATACGCAGTATTTT. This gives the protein CASSLVPGATDTQYF.

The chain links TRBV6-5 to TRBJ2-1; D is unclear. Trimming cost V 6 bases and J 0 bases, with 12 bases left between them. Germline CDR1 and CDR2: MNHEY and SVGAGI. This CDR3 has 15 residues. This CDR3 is CASSPDSFSYNEQFF. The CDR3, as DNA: TGTGCCAGCAGCCCCGACTCTTTCTCCTACAATGAGCAGTTCTTC.

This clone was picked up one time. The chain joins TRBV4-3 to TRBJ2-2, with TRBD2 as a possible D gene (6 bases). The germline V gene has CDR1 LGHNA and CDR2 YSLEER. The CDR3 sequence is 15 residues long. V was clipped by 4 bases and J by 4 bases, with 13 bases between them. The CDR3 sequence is CASSRGPGGTGELFF. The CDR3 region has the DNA TGCGCCAGCAGCCGAGGCCCCGGGGGCACCGGGGAGCTGTTTTTT.

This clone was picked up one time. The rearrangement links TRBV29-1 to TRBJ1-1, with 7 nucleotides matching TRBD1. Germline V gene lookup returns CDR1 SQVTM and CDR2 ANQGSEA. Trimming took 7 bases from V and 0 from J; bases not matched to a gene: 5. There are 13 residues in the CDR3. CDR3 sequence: CSAQQGMNTEAFF. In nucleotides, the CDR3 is TGCAGCGCCCAACAGGGGATGAACACTGAAGCTTTCTTT. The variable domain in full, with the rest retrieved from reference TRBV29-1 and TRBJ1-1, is SAVISQKPSRDICQRGTSLTIQCQVDSQVTMMFWYRQQPGQSLTLIATANQGSEATYESGFVIDKFPISRPNLTFSTLTVSNMSPEDSSIYLCSAQQGMNTEAFFGQGTRLTVV.

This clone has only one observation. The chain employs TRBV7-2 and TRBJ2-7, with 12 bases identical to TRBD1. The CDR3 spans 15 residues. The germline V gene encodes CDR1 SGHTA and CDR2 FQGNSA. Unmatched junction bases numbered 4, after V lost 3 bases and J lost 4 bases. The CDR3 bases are TGTGCCAGCAGCTTGCGGGGACAGGGGGCGTACGAGCAGTACTTC. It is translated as CASSLRGQGAYEQYF.

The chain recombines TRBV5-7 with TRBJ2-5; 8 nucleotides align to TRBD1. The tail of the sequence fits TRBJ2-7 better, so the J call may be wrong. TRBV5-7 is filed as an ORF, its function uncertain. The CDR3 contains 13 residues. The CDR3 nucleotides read TGTGCCAGCAGCCTGGACAGGGACCACGAGCAGTACTTC. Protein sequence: CASSLDRDHEQYF.

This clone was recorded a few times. CDR3 bases: TGTGCCAGCAGCCTCTCACTCATCTGGACAGGGTCCACCGGGGAGCTGTTTTTT. Translating it yields CASSLSLIWTGSTGELFF. The chain recombines TRBV11-3 with TRBJ2-2, with 8 positions matching TRBD1. The germline V gene encodes CDR1 SGHNT and CDR2 YENEEA. Germline trimming cut 5 bases from V and 4 bases from J; bases unmatched to any gene: 15. The CDR3 extends over 18 amino acids.

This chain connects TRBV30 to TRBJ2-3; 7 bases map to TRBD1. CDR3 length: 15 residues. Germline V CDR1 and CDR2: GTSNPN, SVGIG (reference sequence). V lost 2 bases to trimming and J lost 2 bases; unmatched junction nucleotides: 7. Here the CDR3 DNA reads TGTGCCTGGAGTCCCGGACAGGAGCCCACAGATACGCAGTATTTT. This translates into CAWSPGQEPTDTQYF.

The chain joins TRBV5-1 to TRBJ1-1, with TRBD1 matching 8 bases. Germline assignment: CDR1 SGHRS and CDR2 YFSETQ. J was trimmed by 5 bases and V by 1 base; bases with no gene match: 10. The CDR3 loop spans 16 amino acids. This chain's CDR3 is CASSLRGAHRGTEAFF. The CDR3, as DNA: TGCGCCAGCAGCTTGAGAGGGGCTCACAGGGGGACTGAAGCTTTCTTT.

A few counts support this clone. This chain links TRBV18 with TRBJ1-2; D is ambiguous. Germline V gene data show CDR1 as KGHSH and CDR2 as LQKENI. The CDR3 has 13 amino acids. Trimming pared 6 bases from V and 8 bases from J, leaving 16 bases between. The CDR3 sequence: CASSPDNGVGYTF. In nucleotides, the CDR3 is TGTGCCAGCTCGCCCGATAATGGGGTCGGCTACACCTTC.

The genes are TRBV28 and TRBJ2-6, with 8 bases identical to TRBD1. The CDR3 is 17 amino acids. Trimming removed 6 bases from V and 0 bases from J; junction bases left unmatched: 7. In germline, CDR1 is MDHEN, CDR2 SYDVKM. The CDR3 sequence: CASRGGQVRSGANVLTF. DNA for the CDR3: TGTGCCAGCAGGGGGGGACAGGTCCGCTCTGGGGCCAACGTCCTGACTTTC.

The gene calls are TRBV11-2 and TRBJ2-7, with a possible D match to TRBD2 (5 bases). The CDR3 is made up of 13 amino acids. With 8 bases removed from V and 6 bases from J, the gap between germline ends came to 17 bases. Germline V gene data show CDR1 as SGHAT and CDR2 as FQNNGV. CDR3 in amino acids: CASQGPGRGEQYF. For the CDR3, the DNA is TGTGCCAGCCAAGGGCCAGGCCGGGGCGAGCAGTACTTC.

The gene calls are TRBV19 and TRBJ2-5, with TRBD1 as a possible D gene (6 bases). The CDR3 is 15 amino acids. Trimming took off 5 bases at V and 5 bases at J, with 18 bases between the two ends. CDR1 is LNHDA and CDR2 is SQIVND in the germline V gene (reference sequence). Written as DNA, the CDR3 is TGTGCCAGTAGTCCTTTCGGACAGTCCGTCGAGACCCAGTACTTC. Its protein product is CASSPFGQSVETQYF.

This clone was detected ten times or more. The CDR3 nucleotides are TGTGCCAGCAGCTTTAATCCTAGCTCTGGAAACACCATATATTTT. It translates to CASSFNPSSGNTIYF. This chain links TRBV7-2 with TRBJ1-3; D gene unclear. Trimming stripped 3 bases from V and 0 bases from J, with 9 bases between. CDR1 and CDR2 from the germline V gene are SGHTA and FQGNSA. The length of the CDR3 is 15 residues.

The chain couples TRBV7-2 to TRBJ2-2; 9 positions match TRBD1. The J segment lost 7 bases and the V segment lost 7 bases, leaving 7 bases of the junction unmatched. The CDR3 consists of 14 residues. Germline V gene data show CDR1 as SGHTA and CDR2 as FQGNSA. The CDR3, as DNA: TGTGCCAGCACCAGGACAGGGGCGAGCGGGGAGCTGTTTTTT. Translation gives CASTRTGASGELFF.

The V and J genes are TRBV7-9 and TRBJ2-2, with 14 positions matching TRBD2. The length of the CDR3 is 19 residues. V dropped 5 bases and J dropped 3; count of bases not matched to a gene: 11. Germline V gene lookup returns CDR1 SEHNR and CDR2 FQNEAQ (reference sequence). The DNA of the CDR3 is TGTGCCAGCAGCCTGGGACTTGGACTAGCGGGAGGAGACACCGGGGAGCTGTTTTTT. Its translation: CASSLGLGLAGGDTGELFF.